This TCR beta chain was identified in a study of blood T cells in healthy people across ages. The CDR3 length is 17 residues. The trim removed 0 bases at V and 1 base at J, leaving 5 bases unmatched. The germline V gene has CDR1 MGHRA and CDR2 YSYEKL. It was with a sample-barcoded 5' primer and a J-beta primer mix that a second PCR of roughly 7 to 12 cycles was run. Each CDR3 protein gets one entry after TCRdb re-called the 5' RACE reads with MiXCR. The table shows 600,000 or so distinct CDR3 sequences, with about 21% occurring only once. This clonotype was recorded many times. This sequence originates from an older man in good health. Sequenced material: blood. This chain uses TRBV4-1 with TRBJ2-3, with 9 bases aligning to TRBD1. The CDR3 DNA sequence: TGCGCCAGCAGCCAAGATGCATGGACAGGGGGCACAGATACGCAGTATTTT. This sequence encodes CASSQDAWTGGTDTQYF.